Following are 32 T cell receptor beta chains from one sample sequenced in a study of shared clonotypes between healthy human individuals. The table came from immunoSEQ multiplex PCR; TCRdb's copy has only in-frame clones and leaves some out. The sample yields approximately 2.5 million clones, roughly 93% seen once. Specimen: naive CD4+ T cells from PBMCs. Subset meaning: CD45RA+ positively selected. The receptors come from a man between 18 and 29 years old in good health. Some clones in this sample may be carry-over from other donors' samples.

This clone was recorded once. The gene calls are TRBV27 and TRBJ1-2; 9 nucleotides match TRBD1. The CDR3 spans 15 residues. Germline values: CDR1 MNHEY, CDR2 SMNVEV (reference sequence). V dropped 8 bases and J dropped 2; count of bases not matched to a gene: 9. CDR3 sequence reads: CASAPTGQGNYGYTF. The CDR3 DNA follows: TGTGCCAGCGCCCCCACGGGACAGGGCAACTATGGCTACACCTTC.

The chain employs TRBV5-1 and TRBJ2-5; the match to TRBD2 covers 14 bases. CDR3 length equals 17 residues. Looked up from germline, CDR1 is SGHRS and CDR2 is YFSETQ. V trimming: 4 bases; J trimming: 4 bases; junction bases outside the gene matches: 9. The CDR3 spells CASSPYGLAGGLETQYF. CDR3 nucleotide sequence: TGCGCCAGCAGCCCGTACGGACTAGCGGGAGGATTAGAGACCCAGTACTTC. The complete variable domain, with remaining parts taken from reference TRBV5-1 and TRBJ2-5, reads KAGVTQTPRYLIKTRGQQVTLSCSPISGHRSVSWYQQTPGQGLQFLFEYFSETQRNKGNFPGRFSGRQFSNSRSEMNVSTLELGDSALYLCASSPYGLAGGLETQYFGPGTRLLVL.

As for this clone: This CDR3 is also generated by other DNA sequences in the sample. This chain uses TRBV9 with TRBJ2-5; the D gene could be TRBD1 or TRBD2 (5 bases each). V was clipped by 3 bases and J by 1 base, with 7 bases between them. The CDR3 has 13 residues. Germline CDR1 is SGDLS and CDR2 is YYNGEE. CDR3 in DNA: TGTGCCAGCAGCGGAGGGGTCCAAGAGACCCAGTACTTC. Translating it yields CASSGGVQETQYF.

A single count supports this clone. This CDR3 is also generated by other DNA sequences in the sample. The J gene is TRBJ1-3, the V gene TRBV2, with D perhaps TRBD1 (5 bases). Germline-derived CDR1 and CDR2 are SNHLY and FYNNEI. The CDR3 runs to 16 residues. V lost 0 bases and J 0 bases, leaving 9 bases between the germline ends. As DNA, the CDR3 is TGTGCCAGCAGTGAAGCTGCGGGGGGCTCTGGAAACACCATATATTTT. Translation: CASSEAAGGSGNTIYF.

The CDR3 sequence is CAISEFRVEQFF. In DNA form, the CDR3 reads TGTGCCATCAGTGAGTTTAGGGTGGAGCAGTTCTTC. The chain carries TRBV10-3 and TRBJ2-1; the D is unclear. Germline CDR1 is ENHRY and CDR2 is SYGVKD. The CDR3 covers 12 residues. Trimming pared 1 base from V and 10 bases from J, leaving 8 bases between.

The chain joins TRBV13 to TRBJ1-2; no reliable D call. This CDR3 contains 11 residues. Trimming cost V 1 base and J 9 bases, with 6 bases left between them. Germline V gene data show CDR1 as PRHDT and CDR2 as FYEKMQ (reference sequence). The CDR3 DNA reads TGTGCCAGCAGCTTAGCGGGGAGCTACACCTTC. It encodes CASSLAGSYTF.

CDR3 protein: CAWRGRGVYQETQYF. DNA for the CDR3: TGTGCCTGGAGAGGGCGGGGTGTGTACCAAGAGACCCAGTACTTC. This chain joins TRBV30 and TRBJ2-5; possibly TRBD2 for D (6 bases). The CDR3 is made up of 15 amino acids. The germline V gene encodes CDR1 GTSNPN and CDR2 SVGIG (reference sequence). Trimming stripped 3 bases from V and 0 bases from J, with 14 bases between.

The chain couples TRBV7-2 to TRBJ1-5; the D is unclear. The CDR3 spans 13 residues. Germline CDR1 and CDR2: SGHTA and FQGNSA. V gave up 1 base and J gave up 8 bases, with 9 bases separating them. The CDR3, as DNA: TGTGCCAGCAGCTTAGTGTACGGTGAGCCCCAGCATTTT. Translating it yields CASSLVYGEPQHF.

Here the CDR3 DNA reads TGTGCCTGGGCGGACAGGGGGCGAACTGAAGCTTTCTTT. This translates into CAWADRGRTEAFF. The chain joins TRBV30 to TRBJ1-1; 11 bases match TRBD1. CDR3 size: 13 residues. Per germline, CDR1 GTSNPN and CDR2 SVGIG (reference sequence). Trimming cost V 5 bases and J 5 bases; bases outside gene matches: 4. Full variable domain (remainder filled in from reference TRBV30 and TRBJ1-1): SQTIHQWPATLVQPVGSPLSLECTVEGTSNPNLYWYRQAAGRGLQLLFYSVGIGQISSEVPQNLSASRPQDRQFILSSKKLLLSDSGFYLCAWADRGRTEAFFGQGTRLTVV.

V usage is TRBV28 and J usage is TRBJ1-2; a possible D gene is TRBD1 (6 bases). CDR3 size: 13 residues. In germline, CDR1 is MDHEN, CDR2 SYDVKM. V lost 7 bases and J 5 bases, leaving 14 bases between the germline ends. In DNA, the CDR3 is TGTGCCAGCACCCCGACAGGAGGATATGGCTACACCTTC. It yields the protein CASTPTGGYGYTF.

The rearrangement links TRBV2 to TRBJ2-7; the match to TRBD1 covers 8 bases. This CDR3 is 14 amino acids long. With 5 bases clipped from V and 4 bases from J, the junction kept 7 bases outside the gene matches. Germline lookup yields CDR1 SNHLY and CDR2 FYNNEI. The CDR3 bases are TGTGCCAGCAGTTGGACAGGGCAGGCGTACGAGCAGTACTTC. Its translation: CASSWTGQAYEQYF.

The rearrangement uses TRBV10-3 and TRBJ1-1; no reliable D call. From germline, CDR1 is ENHRY and CDR2 SYGVKD. V lost 6 bases to trimming and J lost 5 bases, with 10 bases between them. The length of the CDR3 is 12 residues. The CDR3 coding sequence is TGTGCCATCAGGAGAGATGGGACTGAAGCTTTCTTT. It yields the protein CAIRRDGTEAFF.

The chain carries TRBV2 and TRBJ2-7, with 8 nucleotides matching TRBD1. This CDR3 comprises 13 residues. The V segment lost 6 bases and the J segment 9 bases; nucleotides outside the gene matches: 10. CDR1 is SNHLY, CDR2 FYNNEI, per germline. CDR3 residues: CASRPTGGRVQYF. As DNA, the CDR3 is TGTGCCAGCAGACCAACAGGGGGACGGGTGCAGTACTTC.

The chain uses TRBV7-3 and TRBJ2-1; maybe TRBD2 (6 bases). The V end lost 3 bases, the J end lost 9 bases, and 21 bases lay between the germline ends. This CDR3 spans 16 amino acids. CDR1 is SGHTA and CDR2 is FQGTGA in the germline V gene. Written as DNA, the CDR3 is TGTGCCAGCAGCTTGAGTTCGACTAGTGGGCCATTTGAGCAGTTCTTC. As protein: CASSLSSTSGPFEQFF.

The rearrangement joins TRBV28 to TRBJ2-7; D ambiguous. Germline values: CDR1 MDHEN, CDR2 SYDVKM. The CDR3 spans 14 residues. V shed 2 bases and J shed 0 bases, with 8 bases lying between them. The CDR3 sequence is CASSLGPNSYEQYF. The CDR3 nucleotides read TGTGCCAGCAGTTTAGGGCCTAACTCCTACGAGCAGTACTTC.

The chain has TRBV9 and TRBJ1-1, with TRBD1 as a possible D gene (6 bases). The V gene's germline CDR1 is SGDLS and CDR2 YYNGEE. The germline V and J ends were trimmed by 0 bases and 1 base, with 10 bases remaining between them. The CDR3 is 15 residues long. CDR3 bases: TGTGCCAGCAGCGTAGAGCCAGGGGCGAACACTGAAGCTTTCTTT. Residues: CASSVEPGANTEAFF.

As to this clone: Germline is not matched at one junction end, which may reflect a read error. The rearrangement uses TRBV7-9 and TRBJ2-5, with a weak D call TRBD1 (6 bases). Looked up from germline, CDR1 is SEHNR and CDR2 is FQNEAQ (reference sequence). The CDR3 contains 14 residues. CDR3 amino acids: CASSSQSGAETRYF. As DNA, the CDR3 is TGTGCCAGCAGCTCCCAATCAGGGGCAGAGACCCGGTACTTC. The full variable domain, with the rest looked up from reference TRBV7-9 and TRBJ2-5, is DTGVSQNPRHKITKRGQNVTFRCDPISEHNRLYWYRQTLGQGPEFLTYFQNEAQLEKSRLLSDRFSAERPKGSFSTLEIQRTEQGDSAMYLCASSSQSGAETRYFGPGTRLLVL.

The chain employs TRBV28 and TRBJ2-2, with 10 nucleotides matching TRBD2. Trimming took 3 bases from V and 5 from J; bases not matched to a gene: 6. This CDR3 has 16 residues. Per the germline V gene, CDR1 is MDHEN and CDR2 is SYDVKM. CDR3 nucleotides: TGTGCCAGCAGTTTGTCGGCTAGCGGGAGTACCGGGGAGCTGTTTTTT. Translating gives CASSLSASGSTGELFF.

The chain links TRBV7-2 to TRBJ1-1, with D tentatively TRBD1 (5 bases). There are 15 residues in the CDR3. Germline CDR1 SGHTA, CDR2 FQGNSA. V was trimmed by 1 base and J by 7 bases, leaving 16 bases between them. CDR3 sequence: CASSLVWGWVSEAFF. CDR3 DNA: TGTGCCAGCAGCTTAGTCTGGGGGTGGGTAAGTGAAGCTTTCTTT.

The chain joins TRBV28 to TRBJ1-5; D is possibly TRBD1 (5 bases). The CDR3 loop spans 15 amino acids. Germline assignment: CDR1 MDHEN and CDR2 SYDVKM. Between the trimmed V and J ends, which lost 3 bases and 1 base, there was a span of 10 bases. Here the CDR3 DNA reads TGTGCCAGCAGTTTTAGGGGAACAAGCAATCAGCCCCAGCATTTT. Its protein is CASSFRGTSNQPQHF. Using reference TRBV28 and TRBJ1-5 for the parts outside the CDR3, the full variable domain is DVKVTQSSRYLVKRTGEKVFLECVQDMDHENMFWYRQDPGLGLRLIYFSYDVKMKEKGDIPEGYSVSREKKERFSLILESASTNQTSMYLCASSFRGTSNQPQHFGDGTRLSIL.

As for this clone: The sample has other DNA sequences that encode this CDR3 too. The chain uses TRBV7-2 and TRBJ2-3; 10 nucleotides match TRBD2. V gave up 2 bases and J gave up 3 bases; unmatched junction bases: 5. The CDR3 loop spans 16 amino acids. CDR1 SGHTA and CDR2 FQGNSA come from the germline V gene. In DNA, the CDR3 is TGTGCCAGCAGCTTAACCAGCGGGAGGGGGACAGATACGCAGTATTTT. This gives the protein CASSLTSGRGTDTQYF.

V is TRBV7-2 and J is TRBJ2-1; D ambiguous. CDR1 and CDR2 (germline): SGHTA, FQGNSA. The CDR3 totals 16 residues. Trimming took off 7 bases at V and 0 bases at J, with 16 bases between the two ends. DNA of the CDR3: TGTGCCAGCATCCCATCTCCAGGAAGCTCCTACAATGAGCAGTTCTTC. Amino acid sequence: CASIPSPGSSYNEQFF.

The rearrangement uses TRBV4-3 and TRBJ2-1; 7 nucleotides agree with TRBD2. The CDR3 runs 15 residues. V shed 5 bases, J shed 5 bases, and the junction held 9 bases outside the gene matches. Germline assignment: CDR1 LGHNA and CDR2 YSLEER. The CDR3 sequence is CASSSGLVSNNEQFF. Written as DNA, the CDR3 is TGCGCCAGCAGCTCCGGACTAGTTAGTAACAATGAGCAGTTCTTC.

The gene calls are TRBV5-1 and TRBJ2-3, with 10 positions matching TRBD2. Germline values: CDR1 SGHRS, CDR2 YFSETQ. CDR3 length: 16 residues. Losses at the gene ends were 4 bases for V and 5 bases for J; bases not matched to a gene: 10. CDR3 sequence (DNA): TGCGCCAGCAGCATCACTAGCGGGGAGGTGAAAGATACGCAGTATTTT. Translating it yields CASSITSGEVKDTQYF.

V gene TRBV10-3 combines with J gene TRBJ1-4; 7 bases align to TRBD1. This CDR3 is 14 amino acids long. Trimming removed 3 bases from V and 8 bases from J; junction bases left unmatched: 6. Germline-derived CDR1 and CDR2 are ENHRY and SYGVKD. In DNA form, the CDR3 reads TGTGCCATCAGTGAAGTAGGGGGCGGGGAAAAACTGTTTTTT. It encodes CAISEVGGGEKLFF.

The chain links TRBV28 to TRBJ2-1, with unresolved D. The ends were cut back, 9 bases at V and 6 bases at J, with 12 bases in the middle. The CDR3 spans 12 residues. Looked up from germline, CDR1 is MDHEN and CDR2 is SYDVKM. The CDR3, as DNA: TGTGCCAGTGACTCTAGTGGCAATGAGCAGTTCTTC. Translated: CASDSSGNEQFF. Looking up the rest from reference TRBV28 and TRBJ2-1 gives the full variable domain: DVKVTQSSRYLVKRTGEKVFLECVQDMDHENMFWYRQDPGLGLRLIYFSYDVKMKEKGDIPEGYSVSREKKERFSLILESASTNQTSMYLCASDSSGNEQFFGPGTRLTVL.

This chain connects TRBV7-9 to TRBJ2-2, with 7 bases that match TRBD1. CDR3 length: 15 residues. The germline CDR1 and CDR2 sequences are SEHNR and FQNEAQ (reference sequence). V lost 5 bases and J lost 1; bases outside the gene matches: 4. CDR3 region: CASSTRTGNTGELFF. In DNA, the CDR3 is TGTGCCAGCAGCACCCGGACAGGGAACACCGGGGAGCTGTTTTTT.

The V call is TRBV7-2, the J call TRBJ2-5, with 7 bases fitting TRBD2. The CDR3 is 19 amino acids. Germline loops: CDR1 SGHTA, CDR2 FQGNSA. V lost 5 bases and J lost 1; bases outside the gene matches: 19. The CDR3 DNA follows: TGTGCCAGCAGCCTGGGGCCCAGCGGGGAGAGAAAGGTCCAAGAGACCCAGTACTTC. This sequence encodes CASSLGPSGERKVQETQYF.

The chain uses TRBV12-5 and TRBJ1-1, with D unresolved. Between the trimmed V and J ends, which lost 5 bases and 2 bases, there was a span of 6 bases. Germline V gene sequence: CDR1 LGHNT, CDR2 FRNRAP. The length of the CDR3 is 12 residues. CDR3 coding DNA: TGTGCTAGTGGTGGGGTAAACACTGAAGCTTTCTTT. This sequence encodes CASGGVNTEAFF. The full variable domain, in which reference TRBV12-5 and TRBJ1-1 provide the parts outside the CDR3, is DARVTQTPRHKVTEMGQEVTMRCQPILGHNTVFWYRQTMMQGLELLAYFRNRAPLDDSGMPKDRFSAEMPDATLATLKIQPSEPRDSAVYFCASGGVNTEAFFGQGTRLTVV.

The chain carries TRBV2 and TRBJ2-2, with TRBD1 identical over 8 bases. CDR1 is SNHLY and CDR2 is FYNNEI in the germline V gene. With 7 bases clipped from V and 1 base from J, the junction kept 11 bases outside the gene matches. The CDR3 sequence is 17 residues long. CDR3 loop: CASIRDRTLENTGELFF. For the CDR3, the DNA is TGTGCCAGCATTAGGGACAGGACTCTTGAGAACACCGGGGAGCTGTTTTTT. Full variable domain (rest looked up from reference TRBV2 and TRBJ2-2): EPEVTQTPSHQVTQMGQEVILRCVPISNHLYFYWYRQILGQKVEFLVSFYNNEISEKSEIFDDQFSVERPDGSNFTLKIRSTKLEDSAMYFCASIRDRTLENTGELFFGEGSRLTVL.

The V and J genes are TRBV5-4 and TRBJ1-6; the match to TRBD1 covers 7 bases. From germline, CDR1 is SGHNT and CDR2 YYREEE (reference sequence). The CDR3 has 15 amino acids. Trimming at V came to 4 bases and at J to 7 bases, leaving 8 bases not matched to a gene. CDR3 bases: TGTGCCAGCAGCCGAGTCCCGACAGGGAATTCACCCCTCCACTTT. Translated, it gives CASSRVPTGNSPLHF.

DNA for the CDR3: TGCGCCAGCAGACGACTAGCGGGAGGTTACAATGAGCAGTTCTTC. It specifies CASRRLAGGYNEQFF. The chain couples TRBV5-1 to TRBJ2-1; 13 positions agree with TRBD2. CDR1 and CDR2 (germline): SGHRS, YFSETQ. V lost 5 bases to trimming and J lost 4 bases; unmatched junction nucleotides: 3. The CDR3 runs 15 residues.